This TCR beta chain was identified in a study of low-dose radiotherapy and immunotherapy resistance in tumors. Study-wide context: With fractions of 0.5 Gy given every 2 weeks, Cohort 1 accumulated a total of 6.5 Gy.

With TRAV- and TRBV-specific primers, first-strand cDNA was made, covering the alpha and beta chains. With a constant-region primer and a V-primer adapter, TCRs were subjected to roughly 18 PCR cycles of amplification. TCRdb called the reads again in MiXCR, with one record for every CDR3 protein. Of 100,000 or so distinct CDR3 sequences listed, less than 25% are singletons. This clonotype has just a few counts. Described time point: after trial treatment. Treatment given: LDRT plus nivolumab, ipilimumab, low-dose cyclophosphamide and aspirin (RACIN trial). The germline V and J ends were trimmed by 4 bases and 6 bases, with 14 bases remaining between them. Looked up from germline, CDR1 is SGHRS and CDR2 is YFSETQ. The CDR3 is 14 residues long.

Sequenced here: PBMCs, sampled after low-dose radiotherapy plus immunotherapy. This TCR was sampled from a male donor with prostate cancer. The rearrangement uses TRBV5-1 and TRBJ2-1; D is perhaps TRBD2 (6 bases). CDR3 region: CASSPSGAFNEQFF. The CDR3 DNA sequence: TGCGCCAGCAGCCCATCGGGAGCCTTCAATGAGCAGTTCTTC.